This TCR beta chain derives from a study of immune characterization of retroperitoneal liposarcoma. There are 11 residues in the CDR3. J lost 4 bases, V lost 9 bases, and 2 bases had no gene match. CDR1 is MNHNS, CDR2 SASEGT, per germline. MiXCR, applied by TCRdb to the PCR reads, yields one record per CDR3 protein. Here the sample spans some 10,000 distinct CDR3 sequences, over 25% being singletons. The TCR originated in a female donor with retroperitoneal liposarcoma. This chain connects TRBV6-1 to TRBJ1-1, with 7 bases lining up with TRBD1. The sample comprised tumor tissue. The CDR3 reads CASSGGTEAFF. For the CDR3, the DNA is TGTGCCAGTTCAGGGGGCACTGAAGCTTTCTTT.